A single sample is the source of the 4 T cell receptor beta chains below, sequenced in a study of HIV-infected children after antiretroviral therapy interruption. Unique molecular identifiers were included in an RNA-based 3' RACE TCR library. Via MiXCR, TCRdb re-called the 3' RACE reads, giving one row per CDR3 protein. The table has fewer than 50,000 distinct CDR3 sequences, approximately 4.3% seen once. This sample's treatment: PENTA 11 planned treatment interruption arm or continuous ART arm. The sequencing used CD45RA+ CD4+ T cells from PBMCs, pooled from several time points, collected from a donor given antiretroviral therapy, either interrupted or continuous. Subset noted: naive CD4+ CD45RA+ CD45RO- T cells. The receptors stem from a pool of human donors with HIV.

This clonotype was recorded many times. The V and J genes are TRBV12-3 or TRBV12-4 and TRBJ2-3; D gene unclear. The CDR3 totals 14 residues. Trimming pared 3 bases from V and 2 bases from J, leaving 9 bases between. The CDR3 DNA reads as TGTGCCAGCAGTTTTCAAGCTGTCACAGATACGCAGTATTTT. Protein sequence: CASSFQAVTDTQYF.

This clonotype was found many times. The V and J genes are TRBV14 and TRBJ2-4; D is possibly TRBD2 (7 bases). V was clipped by 4 bases and J by 7 bases, with 14 bases between them. The CDR3 spans 14 residues. Germline lookup yields CDR1 SGHDN and CDR2 FVKESK. CDR3 residues: CASSRGGPGNIQYF. The CDR3 DNA reads TGTGCCAGCAGCCGGGGGGGGCCGGGGAACATTCAGTACTTC.

This rearrangement joins TRBV5-5 to TRBJ2-1; 8 bases fit TRBD1. The CDR3 is 15 residues long. Germline V gene data show CDR1 as SGHKS and CDR2 as YYEKEE (reference sequence). V was clipped by 4 bases and J by 2 bases; unmatched bases: 5. The CDR3 region is CASSLTGGPYNEQFF. The CDR3 nucleotides read TGTGCCAGCAGCCTTACAGGGGGGCCCTACAATGAGCAGTTCTTC.

This clonotype was recorded many times. The rearrangement links TRBV6-6 to TRBJ2-7; 8 nucleotides align to TRBD1. Germline CDR1 reads MNHNY; CDR2 reads SVGAGI (reference sequence). The CDR3 totals 15 residues. The V gene end was trimmed by 4 bases and the J gene end by 3 bases; junction bases not matched to a gene: 8. The CDR3 DNA sequence: TGTGCCAGCAGTTCCTACCAGGACAGGGTCTACGAGCAGTACTTC. Translation gives CASSSYQDRVYEQYF.